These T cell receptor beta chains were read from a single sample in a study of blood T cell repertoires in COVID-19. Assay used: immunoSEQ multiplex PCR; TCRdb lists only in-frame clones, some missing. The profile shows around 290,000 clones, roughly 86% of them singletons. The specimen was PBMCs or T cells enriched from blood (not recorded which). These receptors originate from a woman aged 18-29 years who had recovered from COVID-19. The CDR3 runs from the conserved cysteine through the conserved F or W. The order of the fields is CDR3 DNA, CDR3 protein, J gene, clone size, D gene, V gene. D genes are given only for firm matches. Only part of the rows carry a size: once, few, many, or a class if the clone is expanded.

CDR3nt: TGTGCCAGTAGTATATTTGAAGGGGGAACCTATAGCAATCAGCCCCAGCATTTT
CDR3aa: CASSIFEGGTYSNQPQHF
j_gene: TRBJ1-5
abundance: once
d_gene: .
v_gene: TRBV19

CDR3nt: TGTGCCAGCGGAGGGCCATACGAGCAGTACTTC
CDR3aa: CASGGPYEQYF
j_gene: TRBJ2-7
abundance: .
d_gene: .
v_gene: TRBV28

CDR3nt: TGTGCCAGCAGCCCCGGGACTAGCGTTGAGACCCAGTACTTC
CDR3aa: CASSPGTSVETQYF
j_gene: TRBJ2-5
abundance: .
d_gene: TRBD2
v_gene: TRBV11-2

CDR3nt: TGTGCCTGGAGCCGAGGCGTCGGGATCCTTAACTATGGCTACACCTTC
CDR3aa: CAWSRGVGILNYGYTF
j_gene: TRBJ1-2
abundance: .
d_gene: .
v_gene: TRBV30

CDR3nt: TGCGCCAGCAGCCTCCTGACAGAGGGGGCCGGGGAGCTGTTTTTT
CDR3aa: CASSLLTEGAGELFF
j_gene: TRBJ2-2
abundance: .
d_gene: .
v_gene: TRBV4-3

CDR3nt: TGCGCCAGCAGCCCCTTGGGGACAGTTCGGTATGGGCATACGCAGTATTTT
CDR3aa: CASSPLGTVRYGHTQYF
j_gene: TRBJ2-3
abundance: .
d_gene: TRBD1
v_gene: TRBV4-1

CDR3nt: TGTGCCAGCAGCGTAGGTGCGGATAGCACAGATACGCAGTATTTT
CDR3aa: CASSVGADSTDTQYF
j_gene: TRBJ2-3
abundance: .
d_gene: .
v_gene: TRBV9

CDR3nt: TGCGCCAGCAGCTTGACCGGAATTAGGTTAGCGAACACTGAAGCTTTCTTT
CDR3aa: CASSLTGIRLANTEAFF
j_gene: TRBJ1-1
abundance: once
d_gene: .
v_gene: TRBV5-1

CDR3nt: TGCGCCAGCAGTGACACGACAGAGAGCTCCTACAATGAGCAGTTCTTC
CDR3aa: CASSDTTESSYNEQFF
j_gene: TRBJ2-1
abundance: .
d_gene: .
v_gene: TRBV10-2

CDR3nt: TGTGCCAGTAGTATAGACACCGGGACTAGCTTCTACAATGAGCAGTTCTTC
CDR3aa: CASSIDTGTSFYNEQFF
j_gene: TRBJ2-1
abundance: .
d_gene: TRBD2
v_gene: TRBV19

CDR3nt: TGTGCCACGGGGGTCGGATCTCAAGAGACCCAGTACTTC
CDR3aa: CATGVGSQETQYF
j_gene: TRBJ2-5
abundance: .
d_gene: .
v_gene: TRBV10-3

CDR3nt: TGTGCCTGGAGTCGGAACAGGGGAAAGCAGCCCCAGCATTTT
CDR3aa: CAWSRNRGKQPQHF
j_gene: TRBJ1-5
abundance: .
d_gene: TRBD1
v_gene: TRBV30

CDR3nt: TGTGCCAGCAGCCAAGACAGACAATACGAGCAGTACTTC
CDR3aa: CASSQDRQYEQYF
j_gene: TRBJ2-7
abundance: few
d_gene: .
v_gene: TRBV3-1/TRBV3-2

CDR3nt: TGTGCCAGCAGCTTAGGTCAGGGTGTATCCTATAATTCACCCCTCCACTTT
CDR3aa: CASSLGQGVSYNSPLHF
j_gene: TRBJ1-6
abundance: .
d_gene: .
v_gene: TRBV7-2

CDR3nt: TGTGCCAGCAGTCCGGACAGGGGGCCCTCCTATGGCTACACCTTC
CDR3aa: CASSPDRGPSYGYTF
j_gene: TRBJ1-2
abundance: .
d_gene: TRBD1
v_gene: TRBV28

CDR3nt: TGCGCCAGCAGCCCTACCCGACGGCCTAGCGGGAGGAACACCGGGGAGCTGTTTTTT
CDR3aa: CASSPTRRPSGRNTGELFF
j_gene: TRBJ2-2
abundance: .
d_gene: TRBD2
v_gene: TRBV5-1

CDR3nt: TGTGCCAGCAGCTTAGGGCAGGGGAACACTGAAGCTTTCTTT
CDR3aa: CASSLGQGNTEAFF
j_gene: TRBJ1-1
abundance: .
d_gene: .
v_gene: TRBV13

CDR3nt: TGTGCCAGCAGTGGACAGGCACCTGAGCAGTACTTC
CDR3aa: CASSGQAPEQYF
j_gene: TRBJ2-7
abundance: .
d_gene: .
v_gene: TRBV2

CDR3nt: TGTGCCAGCAGTACCAGGGCAGGGTCTCAGCCCCAGCATTTT
CDR3aa: CASSTRAGSQPQHF
j_gene: TRBJ1-5
abundance: .
d_gene: .
v_gene: TRBV27

CDR3nt: TGTGCCAGCAGCTCCCGGGACAGTCGCCTGCATGGCTACACCTTC
CDR3aa: CASSSRDSRLHGYTF
j_gene: TRBJ1-2
abundance: .
d_gene: TRBD1
v_gene: TRBV11-2

CDR3nt: TGTGCCAGCAGCGTAGGAAGGGACAGGGGGACTGAAGCTTTCTTT
CDR3aa: CASSVGRDRGTEAFF
j_gene: TRBJ1-1
abundance: .
d_gene: TRBD1
v_gene: TRBV9

CDR3nt: TGTGCCAGCAGCGCAGGACACCGACGCTCTGGAAACACCATATATTTT
CDR3aa: CASSAGHRRSGNTIYF
j_gene: TRBJ1-3
abundance: .
d_gene: .
v_gene: TRBV5-4

CDR3nt: TGTGCCAGCAGCTTTGTCCAGGGGGAAAAACTGTTTTTT
CDR3aa: CASSFVQGEKLFF
j_gene: TRBJ1-4
abundance: .
d_gene: .
v_gene: TRBV7-9

CDR3nt: TGTGCCAGTAATAGTAGGGGCGCGGGGTATCAGCCCCAGCATTTT
CDR3aa: CASNSRGAGYQPQHF
j_gene: TRBJ1-5
abundance: .
d_gene: .
v_gene: TRBV19

CDR3nt: TGCGCCAGCAGCCAAGGCCCCGGGACAGGCCCTAATTCACCCCTCCACTTT
CDR3aa: CASSQGPGTGPNSPLHF
j_gene: TRBJ1-6
abundance: .
d_gene: TRBD1
v_gene: TRBV4-1

CDR3nt: TGTGCCAGCAGCCTCGGGTCCCAATACGAGCAGTACTTC
CDR3aa: CASSLGSQYEQYF
j_gene: TRBJ2-7
abundance: .
d_gene: .
v_gene: TRBV3-1/TRBV3-2

CDR3nt: TGTGCCAGCCCCCCGTCGGAGGGATTTGGCACTGAAGCTTTCTTT
CDR3aa: CASPPSEGFGTEAFF
j_gene: TRBJ1-1
abundance: .
d_gene: .
v_gene: TRBV28

CDR3nt: TGTGCCAGCTCACCACCCTCAGACTATGGCTACACCTTC
CDR3aa: CASSPPSDYGYTF
j_gene: TRBJ1-2
abundance: .
d_gene: .
v_gene: TRBV18

CDR3nt: TGCGCCAGCAACATGGCGGGGATAGTAGATACGCAGTATTTT
CDR3aa: CASNMAGIVDTQYF
j_gene: TRBJ2-3
abundance: .
d_gene: .
v_gene: TRBV4-1

CDR3nt: TGTGCCACCAGCAGACCGGGACATATGGGGGATACGCAGTATTTT
CDR3aa: CATSRPGHMGDTQYF
j_gene: TRBJ2-3
abundance: .
d_gene: .
v_gene: TRBV15

CDR3nt: TGTGCCAGCAGTTTTAGTGGAGAGTACAATGAGCAGTTCTTC
CDR3aa: CASSFSGEYNEQFF
j_gene: TRBJ2-1
abundance: .
d_gene: .
v_gene: TRBV28

CDR3nt: TGTGCCAGCAGCTTAGGATTCGCCCCTTCGGGGGGGCTCGGGGTGTACTTC
CDR3aa: CASSLGFAPSGGLGVYF
j_gene: TRBJ2-7
abundance: .
d_gene: TRBD2
v_gene: TRBV11-2

CDR3nt: TGTGCCAGCAGCGCCCATCGAGGAGACACAGATACGCAGTATTTT
CDR3aa: CASSAHRGDTDTQYF
j_gene: TRBJ2-3
abundance: .
d_gene: .
v_gene: TRBV6-5

CDR3nt: TGTGCCAGCAGCCAGCATGCCGGGACAGGGGTTGGACAGCCCCAGCATTTT
CDR3aa: CASSQHAGTGVGQPQHF
j_gene: TRBJ1-5
abundance: .
d_gene: TRBD1
v_gene: TRBV3-1/TRBV3-2

CDR3nt: TGTGCCAGCAGACCCAGACAGGGAGATCAGCCCCAGCATTTT
CDR3aa: CASRPRQGDQPQHF
j_gene: TRBJ1-5
abundance: .
d_gene: TRBD1
v_gene: TRBV2

CDR3nt: TGTGCCAGCAGGAGGAACTCCTACGAGCAGTACTTC
CDR3aa: CASRRNSYEQYF
j_gene: TRBJ2-7
abundance: once
d_gene: .
v_gene: TRBV12-3/TRBV12-4

CDR3nt: TGTGCCAGCGCTTTTAGGCGCGGGAGGGACGAGTACTTC
CDR3aa: CASAFRRGRDEYF
j_gene: TRBJ2-7
abundance: many
d_gene: TRBD2
v_gene: TRBV27

CDR3nt: TGTGCCAGCAGGATAACAGGGTCCTATGGCTACACCTTC
CDR3aa: CASRITGSYGYTF
j_gene: TRBJ1-2
abundance: .
d_gene: .
v_gene: TRBV12-3/TRBV12-4

CDR3nt: TGTGCCACCAGTCACCGGGACTCATATTACGAGCAGTACTTC
CDR3aa: CATSHRDSYYEQYF
j_gene: TRBJ2-7
abundance: .
d_gene: .
v_gene: TRBV24-1

CDR3nt: TGTGCCAGCAGCGTCGGGACTAGTTCCCACAATGAGCAGTTCTTC
CDR3aa: CASSVGTSSHNEQFF
j_gene: TRBJ2-1
abundance: .
d_gene: TRBD2
v_gene: TRBV9

CDR3nt: TGTGCCAGCAGCCTCGACGGCAGGGGTGGCACTGAAGCTTTCTTT
CDR3aa: CASSLDGRGGTEAFF
j_gene: TRBJ1-1
abundance: .
d_gene: .
v_gene: TRBV5-5

CDR3nt: TGTGCCAGCAGTCCCCCGGGACAAGCTTATGGCTACACCTTC
CDR3aa: CASSPPGQAYGYTF
j_gene: TRBJ1-2
abundance: few
d_gene: .
v_gene: TRBV28

CDR3nt: TGTGCCAGCAGTTGGGGTGGGACAGGGGGAAAGACCCAGTACTTC
CDR3aa: CASSWGGTGGKTQYF
j_gene: TRBJ2-5
abundance: .
d_gene: TRBD1
v_gene: TRBV28

CDR3nt: TGTGCCAGCAGCTTGGATGGGGTCGGACTAACCTCCTACGAGCAGTACTTC
CDR3aa: CASSLDGVGLTSYEQYF
j_gene: TRBJ2-7
abundance: .
d_gene: .
v_gene: TRBV5-5

CDR3nt: TGTGCCACCAGCAGTAGGGGCAACTATGGCTACACCTTC
CDR3aa: CATSSRGNYGYTF
j_gene: TRBJ1-2
abundance: .
d_gene: .
v_gene: TRBV15

CDR3nt: TGTGCCAGCAGCTTAGAACCGGGTTTCACTGAAGCTTTCTTT
CDR3aa: CASSLEPGFTEAFF
j_gene: TRBJ1-1
abundance: .
d_gene: .
v_gene: TRBV7-8

CDR3nt: TGTGCCAGCAGCTTGAGGGGACAGGGAGGCCATGAGCAGTTCTTC
CDR3aa: CASSLRGQGGHEQFF
j_gene: TRBJ2-1
abundance: .
d_gene: TRBD1
v_gene: TRBV7-9

CDR3nt: TGTGCCAGCACGGGGCGGGAGTGGTACGAGCAATACTTC
CDR3aa: CASTGREWYEQYF
j_gene: TRBJ2-7
abundance: .
d_gene: TRBD2
v_gene: TRBV28

CDR3nt: TGTGCCAGCACAGCTCTAGGCCACACAGATACGCAGTATTTT
CDR3aa: CASTALGHTDTQYF
j_gene: TRBJ2-3
abundance: .
d_gene: .
v_gene: TRBV7-9

CDR3nt: TGTGCCAGCAGTTACTCGATCGGACAGTATAATTCACCCCTCCACTTT
CDR3aa: CASSYSIGQYNSPLHF
j_gene: TRBJ1-6
abundance: .
d_gene: .
v_gene: TRBV6-5

CDR3nt: TGTGCCAGCAACTCGGACGGCCGCGGGGATTCACCCCTCCACTTT
CDR3aa: CASNSDGRGDSPLHF
j_gene: TRBJ1-6
abundance: .
d_gene: .
v_gene: TRBV5-4